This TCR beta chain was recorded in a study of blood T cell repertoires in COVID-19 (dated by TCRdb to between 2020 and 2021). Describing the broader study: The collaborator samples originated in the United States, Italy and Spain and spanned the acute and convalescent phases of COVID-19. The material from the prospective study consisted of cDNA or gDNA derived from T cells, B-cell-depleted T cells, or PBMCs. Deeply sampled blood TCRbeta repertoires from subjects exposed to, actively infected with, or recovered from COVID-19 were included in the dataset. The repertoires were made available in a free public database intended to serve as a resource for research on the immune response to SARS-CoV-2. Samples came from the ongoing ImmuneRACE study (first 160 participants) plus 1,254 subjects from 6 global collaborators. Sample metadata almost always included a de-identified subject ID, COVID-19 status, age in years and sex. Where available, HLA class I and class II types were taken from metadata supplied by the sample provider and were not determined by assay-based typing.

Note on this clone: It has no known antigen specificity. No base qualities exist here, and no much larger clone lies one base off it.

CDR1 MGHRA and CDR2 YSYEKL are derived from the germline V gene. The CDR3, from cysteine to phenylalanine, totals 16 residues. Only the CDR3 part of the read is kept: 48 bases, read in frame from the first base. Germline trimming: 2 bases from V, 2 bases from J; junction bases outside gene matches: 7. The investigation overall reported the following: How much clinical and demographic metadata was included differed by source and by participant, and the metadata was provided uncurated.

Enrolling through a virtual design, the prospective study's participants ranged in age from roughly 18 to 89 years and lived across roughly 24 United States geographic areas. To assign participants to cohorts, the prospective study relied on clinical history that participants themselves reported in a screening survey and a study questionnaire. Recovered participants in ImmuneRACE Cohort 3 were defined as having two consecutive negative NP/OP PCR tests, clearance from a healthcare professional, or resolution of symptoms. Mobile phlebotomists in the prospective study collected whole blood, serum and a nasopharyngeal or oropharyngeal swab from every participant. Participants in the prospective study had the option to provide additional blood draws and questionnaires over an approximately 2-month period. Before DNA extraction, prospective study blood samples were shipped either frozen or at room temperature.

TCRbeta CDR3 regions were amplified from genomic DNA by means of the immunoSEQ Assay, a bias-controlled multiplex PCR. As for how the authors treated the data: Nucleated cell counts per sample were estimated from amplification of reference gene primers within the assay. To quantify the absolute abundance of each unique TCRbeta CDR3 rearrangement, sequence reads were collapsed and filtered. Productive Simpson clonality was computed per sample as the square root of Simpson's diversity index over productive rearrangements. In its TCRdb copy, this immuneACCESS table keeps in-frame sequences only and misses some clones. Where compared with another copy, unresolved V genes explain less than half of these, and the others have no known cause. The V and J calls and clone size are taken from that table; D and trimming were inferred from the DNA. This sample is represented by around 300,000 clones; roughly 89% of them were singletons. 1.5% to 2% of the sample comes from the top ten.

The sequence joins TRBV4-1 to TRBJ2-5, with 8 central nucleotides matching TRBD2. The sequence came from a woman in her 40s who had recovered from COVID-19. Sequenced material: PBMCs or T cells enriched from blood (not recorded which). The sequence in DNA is TGCGCCAGCAGCCAACCTCCCGGGACTAGTCAAGAGACCCAGTACTTC. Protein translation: CASSQPPGTSQETQYF.